Shown below are 7 T cell receptor beta chains from a single sample sequenced in a study of T cells in localized non-small cell lung cancer. Clones were read by immunoSEQ multiplex PCR, and TCRdb kept only the in-frame ones, dropping some. The sample records 9,700 or so clones, about 43% being singletons. Sample: lymph node tissue, taken before any cancer treatment. The receptors shown here come from a woman aged 40-70 years with stage I lung adenocarcinoma.

This clone turned up a few times. This sequence joins TRBV15 and TRBJ2-1; 11 bases fit TRBD1. The germline gives CDR1 LNHNV, CDR2 YYDKDF (reference sequence). Unmatched junction bases numbered 12, after V lost 3 bases and J lost 8 bases. The CDR3 contains 17 residues. The CDR3 loop reads CATSSSGGGQGADEQFF. The CDR3, as DNA: TGTGCCACCAGCAGTTCGGGCGGAGGACAGGGGGCGGATGAGCAGTTCTTC.

The genes are TRBV5-1 and TRBJ2-3; perhaps TRBD2 as D (5 bases). Germline CDR1 and CDR2: SGHRS and YFSETQ. The CDR3 has 14 residues. V was trimmed by 5 bases and J by 2 bases, leaving 12 bases between them. The CDR3 loop is CASRRRLHTDTQYF. The CDR3 nucleotides read TGCGCCAGCAGGAGAAGACTACACACAGATACGCAGTATTTT.

There are a few counts of this clone. V usage is TRBV10-3 and J usage is TRBJ1-6; D uncertain. The CDR3 extends over 13 amino acids. From germline, CDR1 is ENHRY and CDR2 SYGVKD. With 10 bases removed from V and 7 bases from J, the gap between germline ends came to 14 bases. The CDR3 protein is CASSPGGNSPLHF. The CDR3, as DNA: TGTGCCAGCTCCCCAGGAGGCAATTCACCCCTCCACTTT.

The CDR3 nucleotides are TGTGCCAGCAGTGCAGGGATCGGAAACACCATATATTTT. It translates to CASSAGIGNTIYF. The V gene is TRBV9, the J gene TRBJ1-3; possible D gene TRBD1, 5 bases. With 5 bases removed from V and 4 bases from J, the gap between germline ends came to 10 bases. Germline V gene lookup returns CDR1 SGDLS and CDR2 YYNGEE. The CDR3 is made up of 13 amino acids.

The rearrangement links TRBV19 to TRBJ2-7; TRBD2 might be the D (6 bases). Between the trimmed V and J ends, which lost 4 bases and 6 bases, there was a span of 16 bases. This CDR3 has 14 residues. Germline loops: CDR1 LNHDA, CDR2 SQIVND (reference sequence). The CDR3 sequence is CASSRSKQEGEQYF. The CDR3 DNA reads as TGTGCCAGTAGTAGATCGAAACAGGAGGGCGAGCAGTACTTC. The variable domain in full, with the rest retrieved from reference TRBV19 and TRBJ2-7, is DGGITQSPKYLFRKEGQNVTLSCEQNLNHDAMYWYRQDPGQGLRLIYYSQIVNDFQKGDIAEGYSVSREKKESFPLTVTSAQKNPTAFYLCASSRSKQEGEQYFGPGTRLTVT.

This clone was counted a few times. The chain recombines TRBV27 with TRBJ1-2; D is possibly TRBD1 (5 bases). With 0 bases removed from V and 4 bases from J, the gap between germline ends came to 12 bases. The CDR3 sequence is 15 residues long. CDR1 and CDR2 from the germline V gene are MNHEY and SMNVEV (reference sequence). The CDR3 loop is CASSLSKGVFYGYTF. The CDR3 bases are TGTGCCAGCAGTTTATCGAAAGGGGTTTTCTATGGCTACACCTTC.

The J gene is TRBJ2-3, the V gene TRBV19; D not certain. The CDR3 is 15 amino acids. V was trimmed by 2 bases and J by 2 bases, leaving 11 bases between them. Germline V gene lookup returns CDR1 LNHDA and CDR2 SQIVND (reference sequence). This CDR3 reads CASSITRRPTDTQYF. The CDR3 nucleotides are TGTGCCAGTAGTATAACGAGGCGCCCCACAGATACGCAGTATTTT.